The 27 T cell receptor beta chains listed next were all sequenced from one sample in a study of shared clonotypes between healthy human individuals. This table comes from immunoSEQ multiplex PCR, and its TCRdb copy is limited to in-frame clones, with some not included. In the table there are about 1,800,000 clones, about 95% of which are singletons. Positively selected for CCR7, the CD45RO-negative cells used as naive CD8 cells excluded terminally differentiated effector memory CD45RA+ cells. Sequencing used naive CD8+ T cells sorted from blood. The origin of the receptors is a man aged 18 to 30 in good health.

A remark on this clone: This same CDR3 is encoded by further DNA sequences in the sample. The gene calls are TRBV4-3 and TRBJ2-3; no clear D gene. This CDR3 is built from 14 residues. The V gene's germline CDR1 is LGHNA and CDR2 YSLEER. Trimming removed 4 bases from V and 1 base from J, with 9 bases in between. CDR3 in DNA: TGCGCCAGCAGCCCAGGTGGCGGCACAGATACGCAGTATTTT. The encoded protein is CASSPGGGTDTQYF.

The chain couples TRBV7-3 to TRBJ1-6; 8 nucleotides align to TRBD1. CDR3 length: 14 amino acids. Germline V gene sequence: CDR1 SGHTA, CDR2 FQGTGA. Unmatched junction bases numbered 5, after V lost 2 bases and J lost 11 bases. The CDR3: CASSLGRGPPPLHF. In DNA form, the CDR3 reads TGTGCCAGCAGCTTAGGCAGGGGGCCTCCACCCCTCCACTTT.

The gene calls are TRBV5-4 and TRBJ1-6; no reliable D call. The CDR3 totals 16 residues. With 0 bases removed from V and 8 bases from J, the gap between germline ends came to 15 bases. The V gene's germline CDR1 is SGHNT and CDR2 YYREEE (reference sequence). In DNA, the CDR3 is TGTGCCAGCAGCTTGGCCGCCGGGTTTCGTGATTCACCCCTCCACTTT. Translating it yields CASSLAAGFRDSPLHF.

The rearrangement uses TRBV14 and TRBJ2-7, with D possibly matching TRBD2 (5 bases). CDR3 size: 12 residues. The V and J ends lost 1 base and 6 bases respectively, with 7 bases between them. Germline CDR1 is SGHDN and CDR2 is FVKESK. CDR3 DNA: TGTGCCAGCAGCCAAGCAGAGGGCGAGCAGTACTTC. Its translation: CASSQAEGEQYF.

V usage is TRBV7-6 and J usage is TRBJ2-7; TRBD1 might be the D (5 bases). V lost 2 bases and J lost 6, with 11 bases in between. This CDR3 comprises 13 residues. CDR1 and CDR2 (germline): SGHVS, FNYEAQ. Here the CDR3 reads CASSLRVGVEQYF. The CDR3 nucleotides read TGTGCCAGCAGCTTAAGGGTAGGGGTCGAGCAGTACTTC.

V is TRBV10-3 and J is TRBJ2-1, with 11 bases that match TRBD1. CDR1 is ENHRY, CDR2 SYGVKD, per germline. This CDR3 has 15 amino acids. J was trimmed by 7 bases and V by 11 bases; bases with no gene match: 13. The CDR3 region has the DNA TGTGCCGTCCAGGGACAGGGGGTTTTGGGGAATGAGCAGTTCTTC. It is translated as CAVQGQGVLGNEQFF.

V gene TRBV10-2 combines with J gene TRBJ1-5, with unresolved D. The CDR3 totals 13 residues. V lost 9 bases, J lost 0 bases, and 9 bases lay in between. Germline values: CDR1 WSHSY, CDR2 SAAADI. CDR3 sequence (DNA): TGCGCCAGTCGGTCCTATAGCAATCAGCCCCAGCATTTT. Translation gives CASRSYSNQPQHF.

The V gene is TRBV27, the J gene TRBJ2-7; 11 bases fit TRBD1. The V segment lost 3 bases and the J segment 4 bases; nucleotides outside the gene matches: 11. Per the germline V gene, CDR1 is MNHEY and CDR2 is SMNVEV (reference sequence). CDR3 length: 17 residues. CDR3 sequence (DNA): TGTGCCAGCAGTTTTTTCCCCCCGGGACAGGGGGTTTACGAGCAGTACTTC. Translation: CASSFFPPGQGVYEQYF.

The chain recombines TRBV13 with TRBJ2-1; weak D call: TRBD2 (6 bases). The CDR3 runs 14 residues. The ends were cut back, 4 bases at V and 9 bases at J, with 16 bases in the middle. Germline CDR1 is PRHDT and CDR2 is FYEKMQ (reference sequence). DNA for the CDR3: TGTGCCAGCAGCTCCTTATCGGGGGTCGTTGAGCAGTTCTTC. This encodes CASSSLSGVVEQFF.

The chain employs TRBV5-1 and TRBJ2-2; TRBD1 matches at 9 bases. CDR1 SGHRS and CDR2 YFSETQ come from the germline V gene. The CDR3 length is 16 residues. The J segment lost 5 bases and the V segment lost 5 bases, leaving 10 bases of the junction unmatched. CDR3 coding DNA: TGCGCCAGCAGAACCCGACAGGGGGGATCGACCGGGGAGCTGTTTTTT. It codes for CASRTRQGGSTGELFF.

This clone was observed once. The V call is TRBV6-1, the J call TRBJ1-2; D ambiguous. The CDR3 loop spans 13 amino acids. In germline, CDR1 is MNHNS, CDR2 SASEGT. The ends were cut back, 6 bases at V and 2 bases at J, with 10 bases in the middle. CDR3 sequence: CASSPTRNYGYTF. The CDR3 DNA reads TGTGCCAGCAGCCCCACCCGAAACTATGGCTACACCTTC.

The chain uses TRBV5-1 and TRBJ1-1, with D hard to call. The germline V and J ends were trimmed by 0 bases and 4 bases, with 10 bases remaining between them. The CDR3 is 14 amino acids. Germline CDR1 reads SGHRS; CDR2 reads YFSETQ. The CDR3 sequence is CASSLEGPGTEAFF. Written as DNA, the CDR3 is TGCGCCAGCAGCTTGGAAGGGCCGGGCACTGAAGCTTTCTTT.

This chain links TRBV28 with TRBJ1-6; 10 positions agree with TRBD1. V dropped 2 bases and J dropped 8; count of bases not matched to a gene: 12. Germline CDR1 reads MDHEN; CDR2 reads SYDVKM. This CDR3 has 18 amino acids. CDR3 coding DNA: TGTGCCAGCAGTTTACTTACGTCCCGGGACAGGGGACATTCACCCCTCCACTTT. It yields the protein CASSLLTSRDRGHSPLHF.

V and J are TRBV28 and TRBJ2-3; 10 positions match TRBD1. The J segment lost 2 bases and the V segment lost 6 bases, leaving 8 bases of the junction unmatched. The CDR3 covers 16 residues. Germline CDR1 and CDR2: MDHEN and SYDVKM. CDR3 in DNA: TGTGCCAGCAGCTCTATTGACAGGGGGCTCACAGATACGCAGTATTTT. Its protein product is CASSSIDRGLTDTQYF.

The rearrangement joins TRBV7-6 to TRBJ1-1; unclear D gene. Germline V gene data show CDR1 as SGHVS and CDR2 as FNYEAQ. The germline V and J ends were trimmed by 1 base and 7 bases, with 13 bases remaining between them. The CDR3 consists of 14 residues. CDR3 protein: CASSLGTSADEAFF. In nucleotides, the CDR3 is TGTGCCAGCAGCTTAGGGACCAGTGCCGATGAAGCTTTCTTT.

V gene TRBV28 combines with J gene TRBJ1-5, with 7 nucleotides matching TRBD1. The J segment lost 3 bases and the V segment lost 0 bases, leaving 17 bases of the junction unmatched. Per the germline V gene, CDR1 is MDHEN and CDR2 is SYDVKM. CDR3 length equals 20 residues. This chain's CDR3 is CASSLWRDSRGDQDNQPQHF. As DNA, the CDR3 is TGTGCCAGCAGTTTATGGCGGGACAGCCGAGGGGATCAAGACAATCAGCCCCAGCATTTT.

The CDR3 protein is CASREGQETQYF. The CDR3 DNA sequence: TGTGCCAGCAGAGAAGGGCAGGAGACCCAGTACTTC. V is TRBV6-6 and J is TRBJ2-5; D unclear. V lost 6 bases to trimming and J lost 5 bases, with 10 bases between them. Germline-derived CDR1 and CDR2 are MNHNY and SVGAGI (reference sequence). CDR3 length: 12 residues.

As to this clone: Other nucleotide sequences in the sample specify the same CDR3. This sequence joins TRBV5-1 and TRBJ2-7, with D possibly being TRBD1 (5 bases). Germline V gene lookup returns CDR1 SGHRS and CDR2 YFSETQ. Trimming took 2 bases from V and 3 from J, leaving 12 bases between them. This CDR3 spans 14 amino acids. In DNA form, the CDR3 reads TGCGCCAGCAGCTTAGCAGGGTTGGGCTACGAGCAGTACTTC. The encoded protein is CASSLAGLGYEQYF.

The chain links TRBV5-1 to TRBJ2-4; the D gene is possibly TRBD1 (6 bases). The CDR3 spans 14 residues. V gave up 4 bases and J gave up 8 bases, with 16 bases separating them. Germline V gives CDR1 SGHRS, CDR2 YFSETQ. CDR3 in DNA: TGCGCCAGCAGCGAACACAGGCCAGGGGACATTCAGTACTTC. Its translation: CASSEHRPGDIQYF.

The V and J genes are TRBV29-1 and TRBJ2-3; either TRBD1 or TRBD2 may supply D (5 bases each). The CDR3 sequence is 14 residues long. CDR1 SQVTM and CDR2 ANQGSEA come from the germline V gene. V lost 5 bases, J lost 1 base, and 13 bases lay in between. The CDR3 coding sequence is TGCAGCGTTCGAGGGGATCAGGGCACAGATACGCAGTATTTT. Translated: CSVRGDQGTDTQYF.

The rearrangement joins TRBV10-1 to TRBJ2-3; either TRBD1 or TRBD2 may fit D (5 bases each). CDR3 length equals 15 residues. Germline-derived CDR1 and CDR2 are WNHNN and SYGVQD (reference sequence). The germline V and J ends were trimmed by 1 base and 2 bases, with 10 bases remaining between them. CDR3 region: CASSEFGDLTDTQYF. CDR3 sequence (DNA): TGCGCCAGCAGTGAGTTTGGGGACCTCACAGATACGCAGTATTTT.

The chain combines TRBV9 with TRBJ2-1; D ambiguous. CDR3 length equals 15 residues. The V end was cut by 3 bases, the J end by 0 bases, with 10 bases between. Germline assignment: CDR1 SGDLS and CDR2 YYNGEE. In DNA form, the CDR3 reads TGTGCCAGCAGCGAAAAGGAAAGCTCCTACAATGAGCAGTTCTTC. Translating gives CASSEKESSYNEQFF.

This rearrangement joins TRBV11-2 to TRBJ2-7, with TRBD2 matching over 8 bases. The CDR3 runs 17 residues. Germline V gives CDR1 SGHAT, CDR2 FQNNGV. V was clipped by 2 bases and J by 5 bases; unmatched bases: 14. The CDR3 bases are TGTGCCAGCAGCTTATATGGGTCGGGGGGGCCGAGAAACGAGCAGTACTTC. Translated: CASSLYGSGGPRNEQYF. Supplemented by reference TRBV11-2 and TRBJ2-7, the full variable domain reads EAGVAQSPRYKIIEKRQSVAFWCNPISGHATLYWYQQILGQGPKLLIQFQNNGVVDDSQLPKDRFSAERLKGVDSTLKIQPAKLEDSAVYLCASSLYGSGGPRNEQYFGPGTRLTVT.

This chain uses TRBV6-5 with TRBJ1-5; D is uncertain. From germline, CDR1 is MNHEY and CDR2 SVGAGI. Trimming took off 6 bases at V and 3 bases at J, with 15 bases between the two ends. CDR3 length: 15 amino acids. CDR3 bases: TGTGCCAGCAGCCCCCTGGTTCAACCCAATCAGCCCCAGCATTTT. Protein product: CASSPLVQPNQPQHF.

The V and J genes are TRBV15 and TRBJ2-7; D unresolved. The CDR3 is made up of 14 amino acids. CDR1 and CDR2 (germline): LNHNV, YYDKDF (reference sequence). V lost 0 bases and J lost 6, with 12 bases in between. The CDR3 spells CATSRDRSVAEQYF. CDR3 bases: TGTGCCACCAGCAGAGATAGGAGTGTTGCCGAGCAGTACTTC. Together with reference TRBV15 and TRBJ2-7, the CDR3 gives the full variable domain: DAMVIQNPRYQVTQFGKPVTLSCSQTLNHNVMYWYQQKSSQAPKLLFHYYDKDFNNEADTPDNFQSRRPNTSFCFLDIRSPGLGDTAMYLCATSRDRSVAEQYFGPGTRLTVT.

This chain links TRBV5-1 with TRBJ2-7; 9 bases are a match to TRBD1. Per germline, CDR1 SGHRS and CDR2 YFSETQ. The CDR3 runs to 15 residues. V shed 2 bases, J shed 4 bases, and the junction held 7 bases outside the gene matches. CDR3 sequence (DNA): TGCGCCAGCAGCTTCCGTACAGGGGGCAGGTACGAGCAGTACTTC. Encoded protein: CASSFRTGGRYEQYF.

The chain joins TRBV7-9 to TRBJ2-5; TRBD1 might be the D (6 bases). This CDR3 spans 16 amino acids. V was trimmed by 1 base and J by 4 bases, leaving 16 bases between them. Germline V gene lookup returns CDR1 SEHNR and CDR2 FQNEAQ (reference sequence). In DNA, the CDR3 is TGTGCCAGCAGCTTAGTCCAGGGGAAGGGCTTAGAGACCCAGTACTTC. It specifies CASSLVQGKGLETQYF.